This T cell receptor (beta chain) derives from a study of T cells in Graves' hyperthyroidism and ophthalmopathy. Notes on this clonotype: One base away lies a much larger clone, so this may be a sequencing read error.

TCR beta CDR3 regions were amplified from RNA transcripts. Carried out on the TCR CDR3, a first-round RT-PCR used the HTBI primer set. One entry per CDR3 protein results from TCRdb running MiXCR on the multiplex PCR reads. The sample has some 500,000 distinct CDR3 sequences; approximately 14% are singletons. This TCR was recovered from a woman aged 18-29 years with Graves' hyperthyroidism. Sequenced input: blood.

The CDR3 reads CAWGFGNRGYTF. The CDR3 DNA is TGTGCCTGGGGATTTGGGAATCGGGGCTACACCTTC. The rearrangement links TRBV30 to TRBJ1-2; no reliable D call. Germline lookup yields CDR1 GTSNPN and CDR2 SVGIG (reference sequence). This CDR3 region has 12 residues. Trimming pared 5 bases from V and 8 bases from J, leaving 15 bases between.